A selection of T cell receptor beta chains follows, all from one sample in a study of cytomegalovirus exposure and HLA in healthy donors. Produced via immunoSEQ multiplex PCR; TCRdb's table is partial and in-frame only. The sample lists over 100,000 clones, approximately 80% occurring once. The specimen was PBMCs. The receptor source for this set is a man aged 35 to 55 in good health and CMV-seropositive. Each CDR3 is given with its conserved first and last residue. The D gene is left open where the match is weak. Clone size is given for some rows only: seen once, a few or many times, or a class if the clone is expanded.

j_call | clone_size | v_call | d_call | cdr3_nt | cdr3_aa
TRBJ1-2 | . | TRBV25-1 | TRBD1 | TGTGCCAGCAGTGCCTCGACAGGGGACTATGGCTACACCTTC | CASSASTGDYGYTF
TRBJ2-3 | few | TRBV5-1 | . | TGCGCCAGCAGCTTCGCAGGGGGCACAGATACGCAGTATTTT | CASSFAGGTDTQYF
TRBJ1-2 | . | TRBV29-1 | . | TGCAGCGTTGAAACGGATGGCTACACCTTC | CSVETDGYTF
TRBJ1-1 | . | TRBV7-9 | . | TGTGCCAGCAGCATGGGGGGCACTGAAGCTTTCTTT | CASSMGGTEAFF
TRBJ1-1 | once | TRBV21-1 | . | TGTGCCAGCAGCAAAGCGGGACAAGGGGTGAGATGGGACACTGAAGCTTTCTTT | CASSKAGQGVRWDTEAFF
TRBJ1-5 | . | TRBV7-9 | . | TGTGCCAGCAGTTCCGGGAGCACTCAGCCCCAGCATTTT | CASSSGSTQPQHF
TRBJ2-7 | once | TRBV7-2 | TRBD2 | TGTGCCAGCAGCTCCCGCCCCGGGGGGGTACTTTTGGCAGACTACGAGCAGTACTTC | CASSSRPGGVLLADYEQYF
TRBJ1-4 | . | TRBV7-2 | . | TGTGCCAGCAGCCCCCAACGACAGTCCCAAAAACTGTTTTTT | CASSPQRQSQKLFF
TRBJ1-1 | . | TRBV18 | TRBD1 | TGTGCCAGCTCACCAACGGGACAGTCATATACTGAAGCTTTCTTT | CASSPTGQSYTEAFF
TRBJ1-3 | . | TRBV7-9 | . | TGTGCCAGCAGCCCAGTGAGGGCTGGTGGCACCATATATTTT | CASSPVRAGGTIYF
TRBJ2-5 | . | TRBV7-3 | TRBD2 | TGTGCCAGCAGCATAGGACTAGCGCGTCTGGAGACCCAGTACTTC | CASSIGLARLETQYF
TRBJ1-4 | . | TRBV7-9 | . | TGTGCCAGCAGCTTAGAAAGCCTGCTGTGGGCTGAAAAACTGTTTTTT | CASSLESLLWAEKLFF
TRBJ2-1 | . | TRBV7-2 | TRBD2 | TGTGCCAGCAGCTCCTCGGGACTAGCGTCTTACAATGAGCAGTTCTTC | CASSSSGLASYNEQFF
TRBJ2-7 | . | TRBV18 | TRBD1 | TGTGCCAGCTCACTCTACCGGGACAGCTACGAGCAGTACTTC | CASSLYRDSYEQYF
TRBJ2-3 | . | TRBV6-5 | . | TGTGCCAGCAGTTACGAGGACATTGCCACAGATACGCAGTATTTT | CASSYEDIATDTQYF
TRBJ1-2 | . | TRBV5-1 | TRBD1 | TGCGCCAGCAGCTGGGGACAGAACTATGGCTACACCTTC | CASSWGQNYGYTF
TRBJ1-5 | . | TRBV16 | TRBD1 | TGTGCCAGCAGCCAATGGCAGGGGGAGCGAAAGCCCCAGCATTTT | CASSQWQGERKPQHF
TRBJ2-6 | . | TRBV30 | . | TGTGCCTGGAGGCGGCTGGGCTCTGGGGCCAACGTCCTGACTTTC | CAWRRLGSGANVLTF
TRBJ1-4 | . | TRBV7-2 | TRBD1 | TGTGCCAGCAGCTGGGGACAGGGGGAAAAACTGTTTTTT | CASSWGQGEKLFF
TRBJ1-1 | . | TRBV28 | . | TGTGCCAGCAAGCAGAGTGGGAGGACTGAAGCTTTCTTT | CASKQSGRTEAFF
TRBJ1-1 | . | TRBV15 | TRBD1 | TGTGCCACCCAAATGGGCGGGACAGGGGGCGTCGGCACTGAAGCTTTCTTT | CATQMGGTGGVGTEAFF
TRBJ2-7 | . | TRBV7-3 | . | TGTGCCAGCAGCTTACGGGGGGCCCGGGACGAGTTCTACGAGCAGTACTTC | CASSLRGARDEFYEQYF
TRBJ2-7 | . | TRBV4-1 | TRBD2 | TGCGCCAGCAGAGAGGGGCTAGGGACTAGCTCCAACGAGCAGTACTTC | CASREGLGTSSNEQYF
TRBJ2-7 | once | TRBV7-9 | TRBD1 | TGTGCCAGCAGCGTCCGGGACAGCACCTACGAGCAGTACTTC | CASSVRDSTYEQYF
TRBJ2-5 | . | TRBV25-1 | TRBD1 | TGTGCCAGCAGTGAAAAGGACAGGCCCCTACAAGAGACCCAGTACTTC | CASSEKDRPLQETQYF
TRBJ2-1 | few | TRBV4-2 | . | TGTGCCAGCAGCCAAGATGGTACAGGGTGGAATGAGCAGTTCTTC | CASSQDGTGWNEQFF
TRBJ2-6 | . | TRBV7-3 | . | TGTGCCAGCAGCGCTAACAGGGCTGGGGCCAACGTCCTGACTTTC | CASSANRAGANVLTF
TRBJ1-3 | . | TRBV4-1 | . | TGCGCCAGCAGCCAAGGCCAGGGCGCCTGGGACACCATATATTTT | CASSQGQGAWDTIYF
TRBJ2-2 | . | TRBV6-5 | . | TGTGCCAGCAGTTCCGGGACAATGCCCGGGGAGCTGTTTTTT | CASSSGTMPGELFF
TRBJ2-5 | few | TRBV11-1 | . | TGTGCCAGCGGCGAAAAAGGGGCGCGTGGGACCCAGTACTTC | CASGEKGARGTQYF
TRBJ2-1 | few | TRBV7-3 | . | TGTGCCAGCAGCTTAATCCTCGGGAATGAGCAGTTCTTC | CASSLILGNEQFF
TRBJ2-6 | few | TRBV7-8 | . | TGTGCCAGCAGCCAATTCTCTGGGGCCAACGTCCTGACTTTC | CASSQFSGANVLTF
TRBJ2-7 | . | TRBV5-5 | . | TGTGCCAGCGCGAGCTCCCACTCCTACGAGCAGTACTTC | CASASSHSYEQYF
TRBJ1-1 | once | TRBV28 | . | TGTGCCAGCCTCAGGGAGAACACTGAAGCTTTCTTT | CASLRENTEAFF
TRBJ2-1 | . | TRBV18 | . | TGTGCCAGCGCAACAGGGAGCGACCCTTACAATGAGCAGTTCTTC | CASATGSDPYNEQFF
TRBJ2-7 | . | TRBV18 | TRBD1 | TGTGCCAGCTCAACATACAGGGGGCCCTACGAGCAGTACTTC | CASSTYRGPYEQYF
TRBJ2-1 | . | TRBV5-1 | . | TGCGCCAGCAGCTTGTGGCAGTCCCACAATGAGCAGTTCTTC | CASSLWQSHNEQFF
TRBJ2-7 | . | TRBV6-5 | . | TGTGCCAGCAGAAAACAACAGGGTAGCGAGCAGTACTTC | CASRKQQGSEQYF
TRBJ1-1 | . | TRBV28 | . | TGTGCCAGCAGGGACACCCTGAACACTGAAGCTTTCTTT | CASRDTLNTEAFF
TRBJ2-2 | . | TRBV6-1 | TRBD1 | TGTGCCAGCAGTGAACAGGGGGCAGTCACCGGGGAGCTGTTTTTT | CASSEQGAVTGELFF
TRBJ2-1 | once | TRBV19 | TRBD2 | TGTGCCAGTAGAGGTCGGCGGGGGGATCTGAATGAGCAGTTCTTC | CASRGRRGDLNEQFF
TRBJ2-5 | . | TRBV7-7 | . | TGTGCTAGCAGCTTAGACAGGCAAGAGACCCAGTACTTC | CASSLDRQETQYF
TRBJ2-3 | . | TRBV30 | TRBD2 | TGTGCCTGGAGTGTACACTCCGAGGGGAGACTAGCGGGGGAAATCTTTTCTAGCACAGATACGCAGTATTTT | CAWSVHSEGRLAGEIFSSTDTQYF
TRBJ2-3 | . | TRBV5-6 | TRBD2 | TGTGCCAGCAGCTTTCGTCGGACTAGCGGGGGTCCCACAGATACGCAGTATTTT | CASSFRRTSGGPTDTQYF
TRBJ2-2 | . | TRBV28 | TRBD2 | TGTGCCGTCAAGCGGGGGGGCACCGGGGAGCTGTTTTTT | CAVKRGGTGELFF
TRBJ1-4 | . | TRBV6-5 | TRBD1 | TGTGCCAGCAGTTACCTCTGGGACAGGGACGAAAAACTGTTTTTT | CASSYLWDRDEKLFF
TRBJ2-1 | . | TRBV29-1 | TRBD1 | TGCAGCATTACGGCCGGGTCACAGGGGCTCTTC | CSITAGSQGLF
TRBJ2-7 | . | TRBV5-1 | TRBD1 | TGCGCCAGCAGCGTAGGGGACAGCTCCTACGAGCAGTACTTC | CASSVGDSSYEQYF
TRBJ1-1 | few | TRBV7-8 | . | TGTGCCAGCAGCTTACAACCAAGGAGGACTGAAGCTTTCTTT | CASSLQPRRTEAFF
TRBJ1-1 | . | TRBV6-5 | TRBD1 | TGTGCCAGCAGGTCCGACAGGGCCAATTGGGCTTTCTTT | CASRSDRANWAFF